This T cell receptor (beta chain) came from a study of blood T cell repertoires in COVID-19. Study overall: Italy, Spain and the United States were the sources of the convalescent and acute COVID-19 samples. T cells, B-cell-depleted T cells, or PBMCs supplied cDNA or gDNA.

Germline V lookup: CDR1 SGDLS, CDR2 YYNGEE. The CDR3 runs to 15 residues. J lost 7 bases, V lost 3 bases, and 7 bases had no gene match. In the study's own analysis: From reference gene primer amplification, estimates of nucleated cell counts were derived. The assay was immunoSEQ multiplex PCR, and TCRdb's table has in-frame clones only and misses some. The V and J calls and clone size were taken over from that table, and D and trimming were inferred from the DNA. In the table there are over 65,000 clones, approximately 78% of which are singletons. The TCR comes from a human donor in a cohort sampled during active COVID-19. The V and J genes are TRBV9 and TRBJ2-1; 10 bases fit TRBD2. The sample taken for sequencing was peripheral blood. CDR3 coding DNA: TGTGCCAGCAGCGCTAGCGGGAGTGGACCGAATGAGCAGTTCTTC. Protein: CASSASGSGPNEQFF.